A single sample is the source of the 15 T cell receptor beta chains below, sequenced in a study of T cells in Graves' hyperthyroidism and ophthalmopathy. RNA transcripts were the template for amplifying TCR beta CDR3 regions. Researchers ran a first-round RT-PCR on the TCR CDR3 using the HTBI primer set. MiXCR, applied by TCRdb to the multiplex PCR reads, yields one record per CDR3 protein. Among about 560,000 distinct CDR3 sequences listed, 15% to 20% were seen once. Sequenced sample: blood. These receptors originate from a woman between 18 and 29 years old with Graves' hyperthyroidism.

This clonotype was detected only a few times. The genes are TRBV27 and TRBJ2-5; D is unresolved. The CDR3 contains 11 residues. The V end was cut by 4 bases, the J end by 7 bases, with 7 bases between. The germline V gene encodes CDR1 MNHEY and CDR2 SMNVEV (reference sequence). In nucleotides, the CDR3 is TGTGCCAGCAGTTCGGCCGGGACCCAGTACTTC. Translated: CASSSAGTQYF.

This chain joins TRBV15 and TRBJ1-1, with 7 positions matching TRBD1. The CDR3 is 17 residues long. V was pared by 1 base and J by 1 base, with 9 bases of the junction left unmatched. The germline V gene has CDR1 LNHNV and CDR2 YYDKDF (reference sequence). The CDR3 nucleotides are TGTGCCACCAGCAGAGGGTGGGAGACAGGGTCGAACACTGAAGCTTTCTTT. This encodes CATSRGWETGSNTEAFF.

The table lists this clonotype with a few counts. V is TRBV19 and J is TRBJ2-7; 9 bases map to TRBD1. This CDR3 has 14 amino acids. Germline V gene sequence: CDR1 LNHDA, CDR2 SQIVND (reference sequence). V lost 4 bases to trimming and J lost 5 bases; unmatched junction nucleotides: 6. The CDR3 reads CASSRGQGDNEQYF. Here the CDR3 DNA reads TGTGCCAGTAGTAGGGGACAGGGAGACAACGAGCAGTACTTC.

Regarding this clonotype: This may stem from a read error, because a much larger clone lies one nucleotide away. The V and J genes are TRBV7-9 and TRBJ2-1, with D unresolved. Germline CDR1 reads SEHNR; CDR2 reads FQNEAQ (reference sequence). This CDR3 spans 15 amino acids. V shed 5 bases and J shed 2 bases, with 13 bases lying between them. This CDR3 is CASSPKREPYNEQFF. The CDR3 DNA is TGTGCCAGCAGCCCCAAGCGCGAGCCCTACAATGAGCAGTTCTTC.

This clonotype was found a few times. The chain uses TRBV19 and TRBJ2-2; perhaps TRBD2 as D (5 bases). V lost 3 bases and J lost 3, with 8 bases in between. The CDR3 has 14 residues. Germline V lookup: CDR1 LNHDA, CDR2 SQIVND (reference sequence). The CDR3 DNA reads as TGTGCCAGTAGTATTTCGGGGTACACCGGGGAGCTGTTTTTT. This sequence encodes CASSISGYTGELFF.

Many counts were recorded for this clonotype. The V and J genes are TRBV2 and TRBJ2-1, with D perhaps TRBD1 (7 bases). Germline V lookup: CDR1 SNHLY, CDR2 FYNNEI. The CDR3 totals 16 residues. With 1 base removed from V and 7 bases from J, the gap between germline ends came to 17 bases. The CDR3 region has the DNA TGTGCCAGCAGTGAAGAGGGGCTCCAGGGGGGTAATGAGCAGTTCTTC. This translates into CASSEEGLQGGNEQFF.

The table lists this clonotype with many counts. V and J are TRBV24-1 and TRBJ2-7, with 11 nucleotides matching TRBD2. The V gene's germline CDR1 is KGHDR and CDR2 SFDVKD. J lost 2 bases, V lost 6 bases, and 5 bases had no gene match. The CDR3 spans 15 residues. The CDR3 nucleotides read TGTGCCACCAGTCAAACTAGCGGGAGTACCTACGAGCAGTACTTC. Translated, it gives CATSQTSGSTYEQYF.

This clonotype was counted many times. The chain links TRBV5-1 to TRBJ2-7; a possible D gene is TRBD2 (6 bases). V lost 0 bases to trimming and J lost 6 bases, with 16 bases between them. Germline CDR1 and CDR2: SGHRS and YFSETQ. The CDR3 extends over 15 amino acids. The CDR3 region is CASSLAKRLGGEQYF. The CDR3 nucleotides read TGCGCCAGCAGCTTGGCCAAAAGGCTCGGGGGCGAGCAGTACTTC.

The chain has TRBV6-6 and TRBJ2-2; no clear D gene. The CDR3 has 15 amino acids. The V end lost 2 bases, the J end lost 4 bases, and 11 bases lay between the germline ends. Per germline, CDR1 MNHNY and CDR2 SVGAGI (reference sequence). In DNA, the CDR3 is TGTGCCAGCAGTTACGAGAACCCTTCCACCGGGGAGCTGTTTTTT. Protein product: CASSYENPSTGELFF.

The chain couples TRBV29-1 to TRBJ2-1; TRBD1 is a possible D gene (6 bases). In germline, CDR1 is SQVTM, CDR2 ANQGSEA. The ends were cut back, 7 bases at V and 3 bases at J, with 10 bases in the middle. The CDR3 loop spans 12 amino acids. The chain's CDR3 is CSAWTDYNEQFF. In nucleotides, the CDR3 is TGCAGCGCCTGGACAGACTACAATGAGCAGTTCTTC.

The V gene is TRBV12-3 or TRBV12-4, the J gene TRBJ2-3; 7 bases are a match to TRBD1. The CDR3 contains 14 residues. Trimming took 6 bases from V and 2 from J; bases not matched to a gene: 5. CDR3 amino acids: CASSGQENTDTQYF. CDR3 nucleotides: TGTGCCAGCAGCGGACAGGAGAACACAGATACGCAGTATTTT.

This clonotype has just a few counts. The genes are TRBV5-5 and TRBJ1-1; possibly TRBD1 for D (5 bases). CDR1 and CDR2 from the germline V gene are SGHKS and YYEKEE (reference sequence). The CDR3 has 15 residues. V lost 4 bases and J 3 bases, leaving 16 bases between the germline ends. The CDR3 DNA reads as TGTGCCAGCAGCACCGGACACCTGGATTACACTGAAGCTTTCTTT. This encodes CASSTGHLDYTEAFF. The full variable domain, its missing parts supplied by reference TRBV5-5 and TRBJ1-1, is DAGVTQSPTHLIKTRGQQVTLRCSPISGHKSVSWYQQVLGQGPQFIFQYYEKEERGRGNFPDRFSARQFPNYSSELNVNALLLGDSALYLCASSTGHLDYTEAFFGQGTRLTVV.

This clonotype has ten or more counts. This sequence joins TRBV20-1 and TRBJ1-3, with D hard to call. Trimming cost V 1 base and J 0 bases, with 4 bases left between them. Germline loops: CDR1 DFQATT, CDR2 SNEGSKA (reference sequence). The CDR3 is 13 residues long. The CDR3 sequence is CSARGGSGNTIYF. CDR3 nucleotides: TGCAGTGCTAGAGGGGGCTCTGGAAACACCATATATTTT.

This clonotype appeared many times. The genes are TRBV12-3 or TRBV12-4 and TRBJ1-1; D is unresolved. Trimming left V 6 bases short and J 0 bases short, with 8 bases between. The CDR3 runs to 13 residues. The CDR3 loop is CASRRQMNTEAFF. In DNA form, the CDR3 reads TGTGCCAGCAGAAGGCAGATGAACACTGAAGCTTTCTTT.

In this sample, this clonotype turned up many times. The chain joins TRBV5-1 to TRBJ2-7, with D possibly matching TRBD2 (6 bases). Germline lookup yields CDR1 SGHRS and CDR2 YFSETQ. V was trimmed by 4 bases and J by 0 bases, leaving 17 bases between them. This CDR3 has 16 amino acids. This CDR3 reads CASSHPWGEGSYEQYF. CDR3 coding DNA: TGCGCCAGCAGCCATCCTTGGGGGGAAGGCTCCTACGAGCAGTACTTC.